These T cell receptor beta chains were read from a single sample in a study of blood T cells in healthy people across ages. TCRdb independently ran MiXCR on the 5' RACE reads; one entry per CDR3 protein. The table has about 1.1 million distinct CDR3 sequences, roughly two fifths seen once. Sequenced sample: blood. Receptor source: a man aged 18 to 29 in good health. CDR3s include the opening cysteine and the closing phenylalanine or tryptophan. Fields, in order: J gene, D gene, V gene, clone size, CDR3 protein. The D gene is left open where the match is weak. Size is stated for part of the rows, as once, few or many counts, or as a class when the clone is expanded.

>TRBJ1-2|.|TRBV27|.
CASSRMASGERGYTF
>TRBJ2-1|TRBD2|TRBV3-1|few
CASSQGQPGLAGNEQFF
>TRBJ1-2|.|TRBV6-5|.
CASSYSQADTNYGYTF
>TRBJ1-4|.|TRBV6-1|few
CASNKSGQEKLFF
>TRBJ1-2|TRBD1|TRBV20-1|few
CSARDRPTGDYYGYTF
>TRBJ2-3|TRBD2|TRBV2|once
CASVKERGADTQYF
>TRBJ1-5|TRBD1|TRBV20-1|.
CSARGDRASNQPQHF
>TRBJ1-3|.|TRBV7-2|.
CASSFLGTAGNTIYF
>TRBJ2-1|.|TRBV18|.
CASSPNLASSYNEQFF
>TRBJ1-2|.|TRBV15|.
CATSRQGPPSGYTF
>TRBJ1-2|.|TRBV4-3|.
CASSQDRESIYGYTF
>TRBJ2-7|TRBD1|TRBV2|.
CASSPEIEQGASYEQYF
>.|.|TRBV2|few
CASSETSDNEQYF
>TRBJ1-4|.|TRBV3-1|.
CASSQDPGIGNEKLFF
>TRBJ2-1|TRBD2|TRBV5-1|few
CASSAGTSGGFYNEQFF
>TRBJ1-1|.|TRBV4-1|.
CASSQGDSFGYRTEAFF
>TRBJ2-1|.|TRBV28|.
CASSSTLSATRRSEQFF
>TRBJ2-2|.|TRBV30|few
CAWSRLVSTGELFF
>TRBJ2-1|TRBD2|TRBV12-3/TRBV12-4|few
CASSGPAGGNYNEQFF
>TRBJ2-2|.|TRBV6-2/TRBV6-3|.
CATSFGPNTGELFF
>TRBJ1-1|TRBD1|TRBV7-9|few
CASSLTGGRGTEAFF
>TRBJ1-6|TRBD1|TRBV3-1|.
CASSRSGQGAYNSPLHF
>TRBJ1-5|.|TRBV20-1|.
CSAREPLSSQPQHF
>TRBJ1-1|.|TRBV28|few
CASSFGRLDTEAFF
>TRBJ2-1|.|TRBV7-2|.
CASSLGRSYNEQFF
>TRBJ2-1|.|TRBV6-6|.
CTSTPDGRFKLGNEQFF
>TRBJ2-3|.|TRBV6-1|.
CASSESGGQTDTQYF
>.|.|TRBV29-1|.
CSLTAKETQYF
>TRBJ1-2|.|TRBV27|.
CASRNDRVGNGYTF
>TRBJ1-2|TRBD1|TRBV6-2/TRBV6-3|.
CASSYASLTGGVYGYTF
>TRBJ2-3|TRBD1|TRBV20-1|.
CSALGTGKDTQYF
>TRBJ2-7|TRBD1|TRBV2|.
CASKGRQGKYF
>TRBJ1-2|.|TRBV4-3|few
CASSQTSSRLGGYTF
>TRBJ1-5|.|TRBV30|.
CAWSSGQEAGQPQHF
>TRBJ1-3|.|TRBV12-3/TRBV12-4|few
CASSLSISGNTIYF
>TRBJ1-2|.|TRBV29-1|.
CSVLSGGAGHYGYTF
>TRBJ1-4|TRBD1|TRBV20-1|few
CSASTGVNEKLFF
>TRBJ1-4|.|TRBV20-1|few
CSARSRQPTNEKLFF
>TRBJ1-1|.|TRBV7-8|.
CASSPRVAENTEAFF
>TRBJ1-2|.|TRBV29-1|.
CSVGGGSNYGYTF
>TRBJ1-5|.|TRBV6-5|.
CASSDSGGSGNQPQHF
>TRBJ1-2|.|TRBV10-3|few
CAISEEGGGYTF
>TRBJ1-2|TRBD1|TRBV14|.
CASSQGTGGAYGYTF
>TRBJ1-5|.|TRBV7-2|.
CASGPPTGEYQPQHF
>TRBJ1-4|TRBD1|TRBV12-5|.
CASGLAGQDNEKLFF
>.|.|TRBV2|.
CASRVKTQYF
>TRBJ2-5|TRBD2|TRBV20-1|.
CSAASSGGIQETQYF
>TRBJ1-1|.|TRBV25-1|.
CASKKAGTNTEAFF
>TRBJ2-1|TRBD2|TRBV20-1|.
CSARDRLAASYNEQFF
>TRBJ1-4|.|TRBV3-1|.
CASSRILQATNEKLFF
>TRBJ2-3|.|TRBV7-2|.
CASSIDHTDTQYF
>TRBJ1-2|.|TRBV12-3/TRBV12-4|few
CASGGVGYTF
>TRBJ2-5|.|TRBV29-1|.
CSVAGRDETQYF
>TRBJ2-1|TRBD2|TRBV20-1|.
CSARDILAGGVDEQFF
>TRBJ2-3|.|TRBV5-1|.
CASGLGGAGTDTQYF
>TRBJ1-2|.|TRBV27|.
CASNPGLSNYGHTF
>TRBJ2-1|.|TRBV5-1|few
CASSLAGSHYNEQFF